This T cell receptor (beta chain) was profiled in a study of blood T cell repertoires in COVID-19. Study-wide background: COVID-19 samples, acute and convalescent, were from the United States, Italy and Spain. T cells, B-cell-depleted T cells, or PBMCs supplied cDNA or gDNA.

Original processing methods: Amplifying reference gene primers gave estimates of nucleated cell counts. Libraries were prepared by immunoSEQ multiplex PCR; TCRdb keeps only in-frame clonotypes and omits some of them. V and J calls and clone size come straight from that table; D and trimming were deduced from the DNA. The sample consists of 45,000 to 55,000 clones, 75% to 90% of them appearing once. Deletions cut 2 bases from V and 4 bases from J, with 12 bases between. Germline values: CDR1 MNHEY, CDR2 SVGEGT. The CDR3 length is 15 residues. The J gene is TRBJ2-1, the V gene TRBV6-2 or TRBV6-3; the D gene is possibly TRBD2 (6 bases). Sequencing input: peripheral blood. The receptor comes from a human donor in a cohort sampled during active COVID-19. The CDR3: CASSYPSRGYNEQFF. The CDR3 bases are TGTGCCAGCAGTTACCCTAGTCGGGGGTACAATGAGCAGTTCTTC.